This T cell receptor beta chain comes out of a study of T cells in women clearing cervical HPV infection. Of note for this clone: From the germline J gene comes the end of the CDR3, since the read stops 3 residues before it.

Germline values: CDR1 LNHDA, CDR2 SQIVND (reference sequence). The length of the CDR3 is 15 residues. V gave up 8 bases and J gave up 0 bases; unmatched junction bases: 7. Repertoires were generated with immunoSEQ multiplex PCR, while TCRdb's copy carries only in-frame clones and drops some. The table for this sample gives about 19,000 clones. This receptor was taken from a woman between 18 and 70 years old with a cervical HPV16 infection that either progressed to CIN3+ or cleared (not recorded which). V usage is TRBV19 and J usage is TRBJ1-2; 9 bases align to TRBD1. Sequencing was carried out using blood buffy coat. The DNA read from the CDR3 is TGTGCCAGTCAACAGGGGGCGTCAGCTAACTATGGC. Protein product: CASQQGASANYG. The entire CDR3 protein reads CASQQGASANYGYTF. The full variable domain, its missing parts supplied by reference TRBV19 and TRBJ1-2, is DGGITQSPKYLFRKEGQNVTLSCEQNLNHDAMYWYRQDPGQGLRLIYYSQIVNDFQKGDIAEGYSVSREKKESFPLTVTSAQKNPTAFYLCASQQGASANYGYTFGSGTRLTVV.